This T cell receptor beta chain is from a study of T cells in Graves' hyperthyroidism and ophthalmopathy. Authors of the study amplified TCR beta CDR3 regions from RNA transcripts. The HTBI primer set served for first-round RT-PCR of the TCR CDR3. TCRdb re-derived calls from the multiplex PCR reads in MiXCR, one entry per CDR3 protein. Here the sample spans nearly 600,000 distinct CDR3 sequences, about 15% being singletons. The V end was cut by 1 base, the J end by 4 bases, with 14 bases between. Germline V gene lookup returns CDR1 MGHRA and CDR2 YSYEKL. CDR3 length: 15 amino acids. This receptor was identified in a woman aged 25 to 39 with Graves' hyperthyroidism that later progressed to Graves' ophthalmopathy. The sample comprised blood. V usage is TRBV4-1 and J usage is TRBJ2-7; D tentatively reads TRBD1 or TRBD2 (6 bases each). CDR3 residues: CASSQVPGGQYEQYF. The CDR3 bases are TGCGCCAGCAGCCAAGTTCCCGGGGGACAATACGAGCAGTACTTC.